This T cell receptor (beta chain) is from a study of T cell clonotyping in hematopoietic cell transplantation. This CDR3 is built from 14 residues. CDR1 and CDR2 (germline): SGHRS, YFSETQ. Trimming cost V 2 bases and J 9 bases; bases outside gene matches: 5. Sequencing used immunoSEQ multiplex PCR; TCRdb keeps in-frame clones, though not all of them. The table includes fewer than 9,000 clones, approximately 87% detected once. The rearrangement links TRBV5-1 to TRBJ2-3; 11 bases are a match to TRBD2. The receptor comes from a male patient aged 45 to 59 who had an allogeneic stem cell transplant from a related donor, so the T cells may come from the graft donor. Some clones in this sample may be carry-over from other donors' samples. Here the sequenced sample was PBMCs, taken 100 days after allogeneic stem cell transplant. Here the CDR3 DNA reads TGCGCCAGCAGCTTTAGCGGGGGGGAAAGAACGCAGTATTTT. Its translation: CASSFSGGERTQYF.